This T cell receptor (beta chain) was recovered during a study of CD8+ T cells in alopecia areata. About the research overall: Female C3H/HeJ mice aged roughly 7-11 weeks received skin from spontaneously alopecic C3H/HeJ graft donors aged roughly 6-12 months. Broader study findings: Clonality was higher in lesional than normal scalp, especially in alopecia totalis/universalis.

Extraction and reverse transcription of RNA yielded cDNA as the sequencing template. This table comes from immunoSEQ multiplex PCR, and its TCRdb copy is limited to in-frame clones, with some not included. The record shows more than 2,000 clones for this sample, with no singletons present. The sample holds many counts of this clone. The antigen remains undetermined. Gene names and germline match the mouse. Read sequence stops 4 residues before the CDR3 end, and the germline J gene provides the missing end. CDR1 and CDR2 from the germline V gene are LGHNA and YNLKQL (reference sequence). The CDR3 is made up of 13 amino acids. Markers including CD4, CD8alpha, NKG2D and NKG2ACE guided sorting of pooled cutaneous lymph node cells.

The sequenced sample was CD8+ T cells sorted from a lymph node. This TCR derives from a C3H/HeJ mouse with alopecia areata. Strain haplotype (MHC): H2-k. The rearrangement links TRBV5 to TRBJ1-2; D might be TRBD1 (6 bases). The CDR3: CASSHIQGDDYTF. CDR3 bases read: TGTGCCAGCAGCCATATACAGGGAGAC.